The TCR beta chain described here comes from a study of cytomegalovirus exposure and HLA in healthy donors. As concerns this clone: The antigen is not known.

Study-level findings and limits: For most TCR beta V segments, an earlier analysis put the productive rate at about 87% or about 30% of the time.

The length of the CDR3 is 14 residues. Germline CDR1 is SGDLS and CDR2 is YYNGEE. V gave up 3 bases and J gave up 2 bases, with 12 bases separating them. 60 Vbeta and 13 Jbeta primers were used in PCR. Profiling relied on immunoSEQ multiplex PCR, and the TCRdb table lists in-frame clones only, not all of them. Found here are approximately 100,000 clones, around 80% of them singletons; the top ten hold about a sixth. The J gene is TRBJ2-7, the V gene TRBV9, with unresolved D. Sequencing was performed on PBMCs. The sequence derives from a man aged 55 to 70 in good health and CMV-seropositive. In nucleotides, the CDR3 is TGTGCCAGCAGCGCTGCGGTGCCGGCCTACGAGCAGTACTTC. This gives the protein CASSAAVPAYEQYF.